These T cell receptor beta chains were read from a single sample in a study of blood T cell repertoires in COVID-19. Sequencing used immunoSEQ multiplex PCR; TCRdb keeps in-frame clones, though not all of them. Of fewer than 350,000 clones listed, 81% are singletons. What was sequenced was peripheral blood. These receptors originate from a woman between 55 and 75 years old with active or convalescent COVID-19. The CDR3 runs from the conserved cysteine through the conserved F or W. Each record gives: clone size, D gene, V gene, J gene, CDR3 protein, CDR3 DNA. D genes are given only for firm matches. A clone size is listed for some rows: how often the clone was seen (once, few, many), or a class if it is expanded.

abundance: NA
d_gene: TRBD1
v_gene: TRBV27
j_gene: TRBJ2-7
CDR3aa: CASSPMGLRQGFYEQYF
CDR3nt: TGTGCCAGCAGTCCGATGGGGCTTAGACAGGGGTTCTACGAGCAGTACTTC

abundance: NA
d_gene: NA
v_gene: TRBV6-1
j_gene: TRBJ2-1
CDR3aa: CASREGGPYNEQFF
CDR3nt: TGTGCCAGCAGGGAAGGGGGGCCTTACAATGAGCAGTTCTTC

abundance: NA
d_gene: TRBD1
v_gene: TRBV9
j_gene: TRBJ2-2
CDR3aa: CASRRDRDPGELFF
CDR3nt: TGTGCCAGCCGCCGGGACAGGGACCCTGGGGAGCTGTTTTTT

abundance: once
d_gene: NA
v_gene: TRBV3-1/TRBV3-2
j_gene: TRBJ2-7
CDR3aa: CASSQEETAGQYF
CDR3nt: TGTGCCAGCAGCCAAGAGGAAACCGCGGGGCAGTACTTC

abundance: NA
d_gene: TRBD1
v_gene: TRBV3-1/TRBV3-2
j_gene: TRBJ2-1
CDR3aa: CASSQGSHRGSYNEQFF
CDR3nt: TGTGCCAGCAGCCAAGGTTCTCACAGGGGCTCCTACAATGAGCAGTTCTTC

abundance: NA
d_gene: NA
v_gene: TRBV2
j_gene: TRBJ2-4
CDR3aa: CASTGDLKNIQYF
CDR3nt: TGTGCCAGCACGGGGGATCTCAAAAACATTCAGTACTTC

abundance: NA
d_gene: NA
v_gene: TRBV7-9
j_gene: TRBJ1-2
CDR3aa: CASSLALPTYGYTF
CDR3nt: TGTGCCAGCAGCTTAGCGCTCCCCACTTATGGCTACACCTTC

abundance: NA
d_gene: TRBD1
v_gene: TRBV2
j_gene: TRBJ1-1
CDR3aa: CASREDRGNTEAFF
CDR3nt: TGTGCCAGCAGGGAGGACAGGGGGAACACTGAAGCTTTCTTT

abundance: few
d_gene: TRBD2
v_gene: TRBV5-4
j_gene: TRBJ2-7
CDR3aa: CASSSGLAGEQYF
CDR3nt: TGTGCCAGCAGTTCGGGACTAGCGGGGGAGCAGTACTTC

abundance: NA
d_gene: TRBD1
v_gene: TRBV5-4
j_gene: TRBJ1-6
CDR3aa: CASSSDRGRHSPLHF
CDR3nt: TGTGCCAGCAGCTCCGACAGGGGGCGTCATTCACCCCTCCACTTT

abundance: NA
d_gene: TRBD1
v_gene: TRBV14
j_gene: TRBJ1-1
CDR3aa: CASSQERGQGLHMNTEAFF
CDR3nt: TGTGCCAGCAGCCAAGAGCGGGGACAGGGGCTACATATGAACACTGAAGCTTTCTTT

abundance: NA
d_gene: NA
v_gene: TRBV6-5
j_gene: TRBJ1-1
CDR3aa: CASRRNTEAFF
CDR3nt: TGTGCCAGCCGCAGGAACACTGAAGCTTTCTTT

abundance: NA
d_gene: NA
v_gene: TRBV11-2
j_gene: TRBJ1-2
CDR3aa: CASSSRQSSYGYTF
CDR3nt: TGTGCCAGCAGCTCGAGACAGAGTAGCTATGGCTACACCTTC

abundance: NA
d_gene: TRBD1
v_gene: TRBV2
j_gene: TRBJ1-1
CDR3aa: CATGTGPNTEAFF
CDR3nt: TGTGCCACGGGGACAGGGCCGAACACTGAAGCTTTCTTT

abundance: NA
d_gene: NA
v_gene: TRBV3-1/TRBV3-2
j_gene: TRBJ2-6
CDR3aa: CASSQDVSGANVLTF
CDR3nt: TGTGCCAGCAGCCAAGACGTTTCCGGGGCCAACGTCCTGACTTTC

abundance: NA
d_gene: NA
v_gene: TRBV10-3
j_gene: TRBJ1-5
CDR3aa: CAISESRGENQPQHF
CDR3nt: TGTGCCATCAGTGAGTCGCGTGGTGAGAATCAGCCCCAGCATTTT

abundance: NA
d_gene: TRBD1
v_gene: TRBV7-2
j_gene: TRBJ2-1
CDR3aa: CASSLGQGYYNEQFF
CDR3nt: TGTGCCAGCAGCTTAGGACAGGGGTACTACAATGAGCAGTTCTTC

abundance: NA
d_gene: NA
v_gene: TRBV30
j_gene: TRBJ1-1
CDR3aa: CAWRGRGGTEAFF
CDR3nt: TGTGCCTGGAGGGGGCGGGGAGGCACTGAAGCTTTCTTT

abundance: NA
d_gene: TRBD1
v_gene: TRBV12-5
j_gene: TRBJ1-5
CDR3aa: CASGGQGIQPQHF
CDR3nt: TGTGCTAGTGGTGGACAGGGAATTCAGCCCCAGCATTTT

abundance: NA
d_gene: TRBD1
v_gene: TRBV7-9
j_gene: TRBJ2-1
CDR3aa: CASSWGQAYNEQFF
CDR3nt: TGTGCCAGCAGCTGGGGACAGGCTTACAATGAGCAGTTCTTC

abundance: NA
d_gene: TRBD1
v_gene: TRBV6-5
j_gene: TRBJ1-5
CDR3aa: CAISGGWQPQHF
CDR3nt: TGTGCCATCTCAGGGGGCTGGCAGCCCCAGCATTTT

abundance: NA
d_gene: TRBD1
v_gene: TRBV10-3
j_gene: TRBJ1-4
CDR3aa: CAISDLGQGQEEKLFF
CDR3nt: TGTGCCATCAGTGACCTTGGACAGGGCCAGGAAGAAAAACTGTTTTTT

abundance: NA
d_gene: NA
v_gene: TRBV7-3
j_gene: TRBJ2-2
CDR3aa: CASSLTGPRGGELFF
CDR3nt: TGTGCCAGCAGCTTAACAGGCCCTAGGGGCGGGGAGCTGTTTTTT

abundance: few
d_gene: TRBD1
v_gene: TRBV7-9
j_gene: TRBJ2-1
CDR3aa: CASSLAGSGGQNEQFF
CDR3nt: TGTGCCAGCAGCTTAGCGGGGTCAGGGGGCCAAAATGAGCAGTTCTTC

abundance: NA
d_gene: TRBD1
v_gene: TRBV5-4
j_gene: TRBJ1-6
CDR3aa: CASSTDRDHSPLHF
CDR3nt: TGTGCCAGCAGCACGGACAGGGACCATTCACCCCTCCACTTT

abundance: NA
d_gene: TRBD1
v_gene: TRBV10-3
j_gene: TRBJ2-7
CDR3aa: CATTGTGQDEQYF
CDR3nt: TGTGCCACCACCGGGACAGGGCAAGACGAGCAGTACTTC

abundance: NA
d_gene: NA
v_gene: TRBV6-1
j_gene: TRBJ1-5
CDR3aa: CASSDGLRGRRNQPQHF
CDR3nt: TGTGCCAGCAGTGATGGTTTGAGGGGGAGACGAAATCAGCCCCAGCATTTT

abundance: NA
d_gene: NA
v_gene: TRBV9
j_gene: TRBJ2-2
CDR3aa: CASSVGDPGGSGELFF
CDR3nt: TGTGCCAGCAGCGTAGGCGACCCCGGGGGATCCGGGGAGCTGTTTTTT